This entry is about one T cell receptor (beta chain). Its antigen remains unidentified. Per-base quality was not reported, and no clone a single base away is much larger than it. The same CDR3 is also encoded by other DNA sequences in this sample. The library was obtained by the immunoSEQ multiplex PCR assay. This is the immuneACCESS table as TCRdb keeps it, with only in-frame sequences that have V and J called. A part of the clones is gone; compared with another copy, unresolved V genes explain less than half, and the rest is unexplained. The sample contains tens of thousands of clones, about 91% of them found a single time. Together, the top ten hold approximately 0.4% of the sample. This specimen belongs to a study of technical replicates of blood from a few donors listed by TCRdb under 2017. Relative to germline, V is missing 2 bases and J is missing 0 bases, with 1 base of the junction outside any gene match. The CDR3 runs 15 amino acids, cysteine and phenylalanine included. Only the CDR3 part of the read is kept: 45 bases, read in frame from the first base. CDR1 and CDR2, per the germline V gene, are SGDLS and YYNGEE.

The clonotype was recovered from a human donor in good health. Some clones in this sample may be carry-over from other donors' samples. The V and J genes are TRBV9 and TRBJ2-3; TRBD2 agrees with 9 junctional bases. Sequencing was done on a sample of T cells isolated from PBMCs. The sequenced DNA is TGTGCCAGCAGCGTTACTAGCGGGAGCACAGATACGCAGTATTTT. Protein translation: CASSVTSGSTDTQYF.